One T cell receptor (beta chain) is described in this entry. The source of the sample is a study of brain metastases from non-small cell lung cancer. The V and J ends lost 6 bases and 4 bases, in that order; junction bases with no gene match: 6. CDR1 and CDR2 from the germline V gene are SGHDN and FVKESK. This CDR3 is built from 14 residues. TCRdb's copy holds only in-frame clones and misses some; the assay was immunoSEQ multiplex PCR. The data contain over 2,000 clones, more than 75% of them seen just once; the ten biggest clones take up approximately 15%. V is TRBV14 and J is TRBJ1-1; 9 positions match TRBD1. The TCR sequence derives from a donor aged 40 or over with non-small cell lung cancer. The specimen sequenced was tumor-adjacent normal tissue. This chain's CDR3 is CASRLGTGSTEAFF. DNA for the CDR3: TGTGCCAGCAGACTCGGGACAGGGAGCACTGAAGCTTTCTTT.